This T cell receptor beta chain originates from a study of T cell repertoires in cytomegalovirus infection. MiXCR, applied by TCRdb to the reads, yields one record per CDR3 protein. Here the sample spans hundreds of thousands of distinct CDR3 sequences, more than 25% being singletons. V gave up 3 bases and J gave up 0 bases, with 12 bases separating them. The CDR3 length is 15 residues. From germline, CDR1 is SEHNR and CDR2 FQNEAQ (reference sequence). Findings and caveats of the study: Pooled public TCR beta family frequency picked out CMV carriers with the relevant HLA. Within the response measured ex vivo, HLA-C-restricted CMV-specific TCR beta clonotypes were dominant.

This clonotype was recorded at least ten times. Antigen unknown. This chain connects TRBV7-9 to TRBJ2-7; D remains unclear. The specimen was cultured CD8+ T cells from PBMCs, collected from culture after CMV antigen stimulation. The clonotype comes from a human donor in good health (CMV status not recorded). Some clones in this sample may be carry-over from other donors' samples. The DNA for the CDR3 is TGTGCCAGCAGCTTCCTCCCGGGTGGCTCCTACGAGCAGTACTTC. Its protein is CASSFLPGGSYEQYF.